The rows below give T cell receptor beta chains drawn from one sample of a study of CD8 T cells in ankylosing spondylitis. TCRdb analysed the 5' RACE reads with MiXCR anew, one entry per CDR3 protein. The data contain 750,000 to 850,000 distinct CDR3 sequences, 12% of them seen just once; the ten biggest clones take up about 0.49%. The sample comprised blood, either unsorted or a sorted T cell fraction (not recorded which). These receptors were obtained from a male donor with ankylosing spondylitis. The CDR3 runs from the conserved cysteine through the conserved F or W. A D gene is named only where the DNA matches it firmly. Only part of the rows carry a size: once, few, many, or a class if the clone is expanded.

TRBV6-2/TRBV6-3	few	TRBJ2-5	-	TGTGCCAGCAGTTACGGGGGAGAAGAAGAGACCCAGTACTTC	CASSYGGEEETQYF
TRBV28	-	TRBJ1-1	-	TGTGCCAGCAGTTATCTTGACAGACCGAACACTGAAGCTTTCTTT	CASSYLDRPNTEAFF
TRBV12-3/TRBV12-4	-	TRBJ1-3	-	TGTGCCAGCAGAAGACTTCGCCTGAGCTCTGGAAACACCATATATTTT	CASRRLRLSSGNTIYF
TRBV5-1	few	TRBJ2-7	TRBD1	TGCGCCAGCGCCATCGGGACAGCCTCCTACGAGCAGTACTTC	CASAIGTASYEQYF
TRBV5-1	many	TRBJ2-7	-	TGCGCCAGCAGCTTGAGGACCGAATCCTACGAGCAGTACTTC	CASSLRTESYEQYF
TRBV4-1	few	TRBJ2-1	TRBD2	TGCGCCAGCAGCCTGGGACTAGCGGGGGGGGTAACCTACAATGAGCAGTTCTTC	CASSLGLAGGVTYNEQFF
TRBV18	-	TRBJ1-1	-	TGTGCCAGCTCACGAGGCAGAGAGGAAGCTTTCTTT	CASSRGREEAFF
TRBV27	few	TRBJ2-6	TRBD1	TGTGCCAGCAGTTCTTCCTGGACAGGTGGGGCCAACGTCCTGACTTTC	CASSSSWTGGANVLTF
TRBV5-1	-	TRBJ2-3	TRBD2	TGCGCCAGCAGCTTCGGCGGGACTAGCGGCACAGATACGCAGTATTTT	CASSFGGTSGTDTQYF
TRBV7-2	-	TRBJ2-2	-	TGTGCCAGCAGCTCCCTGGGGGTCGCGAACACCGGGGAGCTGTTTTTT	CASSSLGVANTGELFF
TRBV20-1	many	TRBJ2-5	-	TGCAGTGCTGTCGTAAGGGAGACCCAGTACTTC	CSAVVRETQYF
TRBV5-1	-	TRBJ1-5	-	TGCGCCAGCAGCTTGGATGGGGTTGTGCAGCCCCAGCATTTT	CASSLDGVVQPQHF
TRBV28	-	TRBJ2-7	TRBD1	TGTGCCAGCAGTTTTAGACAGGGGATGGACGAGCAGTACTTC	CASSFRQGMDEQYF
TRBV29-1	many	TRBJ2-5	-	TGCAGCGTTGACCGTTACCAAGAGACCCAGTACTTC	CSVDRYQETQYF
TRBV5-1	many	TRBJ1-5	-	TGTGCCAGCAGTTTGGGCACCAATCAGCCCCAGCATTTT	CASSLGTNQPQHF
TRBV15	few	TRBJ1-2	-	TGTGCCACCAGCAGAGAGCAGGCAGGGTGGGGCTACACCTTC	CATSREQAGWGYTF
TRBV7-9	many	TRBJ1-1	TRBD1	TGTGCCAGCAGCGCTCGGGACAGTTACTCGGCAGCTTTCTTT	CASSARDSYSAAFF
TRBV20-1	-	TRBJ2-3	-	TGCAGTGCTCCCCGGGATTCCACAGATACGCAGTATTTT	CSAPRDSTDTQYF
TRBV10-3	many	TRBJ2-7	TRBD2	TGTGCCATCAGTGGGGCAGCGGGAGGGCCCAGCTACGAGCAGTACTTC	CAISGAAGGPSYEQYF
TRBV15	few	TRBJ1-2	-	TGTGCCACCAGCAGAGATAGCACTGTGGGCTATGGCTACACCTTC	CATSRDSTVGYGYTF
TRBV7-9	few	TRBJ2-7	TRBD1	TGTGCCAGCACCACCGGGACAGGGACCGAGCAGTACTTC	CASTTGTGTEQYF
TRBV20-1	-	TRBJ2-1	TRBD2	TGCAGTGCTAGAGGGGTTAGCGGGGCGCGTAACAGCAATGAGCAGTTCTTC	CSARGVSGARNSNEQFF
TRBV7-2	-	TRBJ2-3	TRBD2	TGTGCCAGCAGCTTGAGACTAGCGGGAACTAGCACAGATACGCAGTATTTT	CASSLRLAGTSTDTQYF
TRBV6-2/TRBV6-3	many	TRBJ2-1	TRBD2	TGTGCCAGCAGTTACTATCCGGGACTAGCGGGTAGCTCCTACAATGAGCAGTTCTTC	CASSYYPGLAGSSYNEQFF
TRBV12-3/TRBV12-4	few	TRBJ1-1	-	TGTGCCAGCAGTTTAGCGCTGGGGGCCACTGAAGCTTTCTTT	CASSLALGATEAFF
TRBV2	few	TRBJ1-1	-	TGTGCCAGCAATGGGGGGAGCACTGAAGCTTTCTTT	CASNGGSTEAFF
TRBV20-1	many	TRBJ1-2	-	TGCAGTGCTAGTCCGGGACTTAATCCTAGTAGAGGCTACACCTTC	CSASPGLNPSRGYTF
TRBV24-1	few	TRBJ2-1	-	TGTGCCACCAGTGATTTTATTGGGGGCTCCTACAATGAGCAGTTCTTC	CATSDFIGGSYNEQFF
TRBV20-1	-	TRBJ1-1	-	TGCAGTGCTAGGGCCCCGGGGAGGGGCACTGAAGCTTTCTTT	CSARAPGRGTEAFF
TRBV27	-	TRBJ1-2	-	TGTGCCAGCAGTTTACGCGCAGGGACCTATGGCTACACCTTC	CASSLRAGTYGYTF
TRBV5-1	many	TRBJ1-1	TRBD1	TGCGCCAGCAGCGCGGGACAGTCGGAGGCTGAAGCTTTCTTT	CASSAGQSEAEAFF
TRBV12-3/TRBV12-4	many	TRBJ1-1	-	TGTGCCAGCAGTTTGTACCGGTATTATCAAGCTTTCTTT	CASSLYRYYQAFF